This TCR beta chain stems from a study of persistence of HIV-infected CD4 T cells (dated by TCRdb to the early 2020s). The study in broad terms: The median time participants had been on suppressive ART was under 10 years. Peripheral blood samples of up to 180 mL were obtained at multiple time points, with the exception of two participants, for whom leukapheresis was performed at a single time point. For the TCR cluster analysis across participants, about 8 participants were included for CMV and about 7 participants for Gag. The clonality of all cells in each sorted population was measured by TCRbeta sequencing, and the clonality of infected cells was measured by proviral sequencing. Anti-CD3/anti-CD28 stimulation activated a higher proportion of cells, with a lower memory fraction, than antigen stimulation. The study isolated CMV- and HIV-1 Gag-responding CD4+ T cells from ART-treated individuals to examine antigen-driven clonal expansion of HIV-1-infected cells. Points the paper makes about the study in general: Bulk TCR analyses could not be limited to the rare CMV-responding cells that actually contained HIV-1 proviruses. Antigen-responding cells were enriched for degenerate expanded CDR3beta sequences, which suggests convergent selection of CD4+ responses to CMV and Gag. Significantly lower TCRbeta richness was observed in CMV- and Gag-responding cells than in anti-CD3/anti-CD28-responding cells, and higher oligoclonality was observed in CMV-responding cells than in CD3/CD28-stimulated and Gag-responding cells. A correlation was observed between TCR oligoclonality and proviral oligoclonality within the same sorted populations. Only a small number of individuals took part in the study, and the range of antigens tested was limited.

Details on this clone: No cognate antigen has been identified for it. Per-base qualities were not stored, and no clone one base away is much larger.

The treatment or condition label for this specimen denotes: suppressive antiretroviral therapy. As a nonspecific positive control representing the CD4+ T cell repertoire, the cells were stimulated with anti-CD3/anti-CD28 magnetic beads. Responding CD4+ T cells were sorted on the basis of upregulation of both CD40 ligand and CD69. HIV-1-infected adults in whom suppressive ART had been started during chronic infection were enrolled as participants. Plasma HIV-1 RNA had been undetectable (below 50 copies/mL) in participants for at least 4 years. To be included, a participant needed positive CMV serology and a CD4+ T cell count above 400 cells/uL. Before stimulation, PBMCs were isolated using density centrifugation and depleted of CD8+ T cells. CD8-depleted PBMCs were stimulated for 15 to 20 hours with anti-CD28/CD49d costimulation, CD40-blocking antibody and enfuvirtide to prevent new infections. Cell sorting was done on a Beckman Coulter MoFlo Legacy or XDP sorter, and dead cells were excluded with propidium iodide. The QIAamp DNA Mini Kit was used for genomic DNA extraction from samples above one million cells, and the Quick-DNA Microprep Kit was used otherwise.

V loses 5 bases of germline sequence and J loses 6 bases, and the interval between the two ends is 13 bases. The cysteine opens and the phenylalanine closes a CDR3 of 13 amino acids. Of the read, only the CDR3 DNA is kept; its 39 bases are in frame from base 1. The germline V gene (reference sequence) specifies MNHEY as CDR1 and SMNVEV as CDR2. TCRbeta repertoires were sequenced from genomic DNA with the immunoSEQ hsTCRB assay version 4 in survey mode. For TCRbeta sequencing, genomic DNA was diluted to roughly 10 ng/uL, with up to about 1 ug used per sample. Per the original workflow: TCRbeta data were analyzed in ImmunoSeq Analyzer 3.0, with diversity computed on productive nucleotide rearrangements. Using the Immunarch R package, lower-bound TCR diversity was estimated with the improved Chao index and clonality was estimated with the Gini coefficient. Different nucleotide rearrangements encoding the same CDR3beta amino acid sequence were counted as distinct clonotypes. TCRbeta sequences significantly enriched in antigen-responding cells relative to anti-CD3/anti-CD28-activated cells were identified by differential abundance analysis. TCRs were clustered by predicted peptide-MHC specificity with GLIPH2, both within individual participants and across merged participant data sets. Entries here come from immuneACCESS through TCRdb and include only in-frame sequences with V and J called. Some clones fail to appear in such tables; in the studies checked, an unresolved V gene covers under half of the shortfall, and the cause of the remainder is unknown. V, J and clone size are taken as reported in that table, and D and trimming were inferred from the DNA itself. The sample table records about 45,000 clones; approximately 91% of these occur just once. Of the sample, 1.8% is held by the ten largest clones.

The V gene is TRBV27 and the J gene is TRBJ1-1; matching of 5 bases hints at TRBD1 as the D gene. The sequence came from an adult man with HIV who was CMV-seropositive. The source was CD4+ T cells sorted from PBMCs after roughly 18-hour stimulation, collected from a patient who received antiretroviral therapy. Per the publication, the cell subset or site label means: CD40L+CD69+ CD4 T cells responding to anti-CD3/anti-CD28 beads, representing the overall repertoire. The bases read TGTGCCAGCAGTATACGACAGTGGTCTGAAGCTTTCTTT. Its protein product is CASSIRQWSEAFF.